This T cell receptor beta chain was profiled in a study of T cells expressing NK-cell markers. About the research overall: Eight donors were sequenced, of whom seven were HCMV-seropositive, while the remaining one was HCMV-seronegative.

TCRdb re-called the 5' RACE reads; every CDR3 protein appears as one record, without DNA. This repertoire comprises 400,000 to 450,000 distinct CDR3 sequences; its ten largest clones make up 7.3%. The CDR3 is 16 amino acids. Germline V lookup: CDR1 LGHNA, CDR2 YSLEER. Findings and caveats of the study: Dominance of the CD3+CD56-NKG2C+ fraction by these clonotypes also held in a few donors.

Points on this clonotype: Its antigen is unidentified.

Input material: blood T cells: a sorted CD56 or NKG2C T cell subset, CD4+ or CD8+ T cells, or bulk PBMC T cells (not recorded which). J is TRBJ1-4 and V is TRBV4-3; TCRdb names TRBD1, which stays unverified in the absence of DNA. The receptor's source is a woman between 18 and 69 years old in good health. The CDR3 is CASSQDLGTGSEKLFF.